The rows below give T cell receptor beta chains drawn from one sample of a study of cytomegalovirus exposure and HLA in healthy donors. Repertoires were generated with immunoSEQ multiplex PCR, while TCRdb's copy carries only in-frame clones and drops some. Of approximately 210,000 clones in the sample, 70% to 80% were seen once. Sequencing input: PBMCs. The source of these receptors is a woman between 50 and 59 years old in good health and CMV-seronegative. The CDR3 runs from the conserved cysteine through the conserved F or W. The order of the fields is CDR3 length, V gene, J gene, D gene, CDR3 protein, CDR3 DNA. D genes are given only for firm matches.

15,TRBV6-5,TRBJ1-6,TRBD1,CASSPGTAKNSPLHF,TGTGCCAGCAGTCCCGGGACAGCAAAAAATTCACCCCTCCACTTT
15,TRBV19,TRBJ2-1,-,CASSREYRGYNEQFF,TGTGCCAGTAGTAGGGAATATCGAGGGTACAATGAGCAGTTCTTC
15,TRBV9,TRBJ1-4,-,CASSSRSLRNEKLFF,TGTGCCAGCAGCTCGAGAAGTTTGAGAAATGAAAAACTGTTTTTT
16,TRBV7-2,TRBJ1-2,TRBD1,CASSSSGQGLLYGYTF,TGTGCCAGCAGCTCAAGCGGACAGGGTCTTCTCTATGGCTACACCTTC
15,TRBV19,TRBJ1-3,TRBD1,CASSDRDYSGNTIYF,TGTGCCAGTAGCGACAGGGATTATTCTGGAAACACCATATATTTT
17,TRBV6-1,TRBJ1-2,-,CASSGRITGIRRGGYTF,TGTGCCAGCAGTGGACGAATAACAGGGATTAGGCGTGGGGGCTACACCTTC
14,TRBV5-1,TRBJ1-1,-,CASSHRTSNTEAFF,TGCGCCAGCAGCCACCGGACATCGAACACTGAAGCTTTCTTT
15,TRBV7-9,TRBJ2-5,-,CASSWWGGGEETQYF,TGTGCCAGCAGCTGGTGGGGAGGAGGGGAAGAGACCCAGTACTTC
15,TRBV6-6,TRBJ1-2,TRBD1,CASSGDSAANYGYTF,TGTGCCAGCAGTGGGGACAGCGCAGCTAACTATGGCTACACCTTC
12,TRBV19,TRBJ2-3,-,CASSIETDTQYF,TGTGCCAGTAGTATTGAGACAGATACGCAGTATTTT
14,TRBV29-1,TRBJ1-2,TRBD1,CSVHVGDRGHGYTF,TGCAGCGTTCATGTGGGGGACAGGGGGCATGGCTACACCTTC
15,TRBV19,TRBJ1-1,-,CASSIEETLGTEAFF,TGTGCCAGTAGTATAGAGGAGACCCTGGGCACTGAAGCTTTCTTT
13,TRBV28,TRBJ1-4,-,CASGDFRSGKLFF,TGTGCCAGCGGGGACTTTCGGAGCGGAAAACTGTTTTTT